Listed below are T cell receptor beta chains from one sample, sequenced in a study. Via MiXCR, TCRdb re-called the RT-PCR reads, giving one row per CDR3 protein. The top ten clones hold 3.6% of a sample with almost 700,000 distinct CDR3 sequences, 14% of them seen once. Sequencing used memory CD4+ T cells from blood. Receptors were obtained from a female donor in good health, serving as a healthy control. Each CDR3 is given with its conserved first and last residue. Each record gives: J gene, V gene, clone size, D gene, CDR3 DNA, CDR3 protein. A D gene is named only where the DNA matches it firmly. Rows give clone size only sometimes, using once, few, many, or a class for an expanded clone.

>TRBJ2-5|TRBV5-1|.|TRBD1
TGCGCCAGCAGCTTGTCTCCGTCAGGGGGCGGGGAGACCCAGTACTTC
CASSLSPSGGGETQYF
>TRBJ2-2|TRBV29-1|.|TRBD2
TGCAGCGTTGCGACTGGGGGGGTTAACACCGGGGAGCTGTTTTTT
CSVATGGVNTGELFF
>TRBJ1-2|TRBV5-4|.|TRBD1
TGTGCCAGCAGGATGGGAGACAGGGGGCATGGCTACACCTTC
CASRMGDRGHGYTF
>TRBJ2-3|TRBV15|few|TRBD2
TGTGCCACCAGCAGAGCTCTAGCGGGGAACACAGATACGCAGTATTTT
CATSRALAGNTDTQYF
>TRBJ1-5|TRBV20-1|many|TRBD1
TGCAGCGCTCGGACAGGTTCCAATCAGCCCCAGCATTTT
CSARTGSNQPQHF
>TRBJ2-7|TRBV2|.|TRBD1
TGTGCCAGCAGCGGGGACAGGGGAACCTACGAGCAGTACTTC
CASSGDRGTYEQYF
>TRBJ1-1|TRBV11-2|.|.
TGTGCCAGCAGCTTACCCCAGGGGCTAAACACTGAAGCTTTCTTT
CASSLPQGLNTEAFF
>TRBJ2-7|TRBV7-2|many|.
TGTGCCAGCAGCTTAGCGTCAGCCTACGAGCAGTACTTC
CASSLASAYEQYF
>TRBJ1-1|TRBV7-9|.|.
TGTGCCAGCAGCTTGACAGCTCTGAACACTGAAGCTTTCTTT
CASSLTALNTEAFF
>TRBJ2-7|TRBV29-1|many|TRBD1
TGCAGCGTCCTGGGCGGGACAGGAGCCGACGAGCAGTACTTC
CSVLGGTGADEQYF
>TRBJ1-1|TRBV3-1|.|.
TGTGCCAGCAGCCCCCAAAGGTCAGGGGCTGTGAACACTGAAGCTTTCTTT
CASSPQRSGAVNTEAFF
>TRBJ1-2|TRBV5-1|few|.
TGCGCCAGCAGCATGGACACGGACTATGGCTACACCTTC
CASSMDTDYGYTF
>TRBJ1-6|TRBV27|.|.
TGTGCCAGCAGTTTACGAGAAGAATCACCCCTCCACTTT
CASSLREESPLHF
>TRBJ1-5|TRBV4-2|.|.
TGTGCCAGCAGCCAAGAAGGCAGGGGAGCGGGACCCCAGCATTTT
CASSQEGRGAGPQHF
>TRBJ1-1|TRBV7-2|few|.
TGTGCCAGCATCCCTCTCCAGGGGAACACTGAAGCTTTCTTT
CASIPLQGNTEAFF
>TRBJ1-6|TRBV30|.|.
TGTGCCTGGAGTGAGAGACAGTATAATTCACCCCTCCACTTT
CAWSERQYNSPLHF
>TRBJ2-5|TRBV6-2/TRBV6-3|few|.
TGTGCCAGCAGTCGGGGACGGAACCAAGAGACCCAGTACTTC
CASSRGRNQETQYF
>TRBJ2-3|TRBV20-1|few|TRBD2
TGCAGTGCTCGATTGGGGCGGGAGGGCACAGATACGCAGTATTTT
CSARLGREGTDTQYF
>TRBJ1-2|TRBV11-1|.|.
TGTGCCAGCAGCTTGGGGCTCTCTAGAAATGGCTACACCTTC
CASSLGLSRNGYTF
>TRBJ2-7|TRBV5-1|.|.
TGCGCCAGCAGCACCAGGGGCCCAACCTACGAGCAGTACTTC
CASSTRGPTYEQYF
>TRBJ1-6|TRBV6-2/TRBV6-3|few|.
TGTGCCAGCACAACGGTTATAGGTTCACCCCTCCACTTT
CASTTVIGSPLHF
>TRBJ2-7|TRBV20-1|.|.
TGCAGTGCTGCCCGGATCGACGAGCAGTACTTC
CSAARIDEQYF
>TRBJ2-7|TRBV12-3/TRBV12-4|few|.
TGTGCCAGCAGTGGGACGGAAGACGAGCAGTACTTC
CASSGTEDEQYF
>TRBJ2-1|TRBV5-1|many|TRBD1
TGCGCCAGCAGCTTGATCGGGACAGGGTTTGATGAGCAGTTCTTC
CASSLIGTGFDEQFF
>TRBJ2-7|TRBV6-2/TRBV6-3|.|TRBD2
TGTGCCAGCAGTTACCTCGGGACTAGCGGCTACGAGCAGTACTTC
CASSYLGTSGYEQYF
>TRBJ1-4|TRBV4-1|.|.
TGCGCCAGCAGCCAAGATAGGTCGGGGGCCGGAAAACTGTTTTTT
CASSQDRSGAGKLFF
>TRBJ1-2|TRBV12-3/TRBV12-4|.|TRBD1
TGTGCCAGCAGTTTGACGACAGGGAATGGCTACACCTTC
CASSLTTGNGYTF
>TRBJ1-1|TRBV6-4|.|.
TGTGCCAGCAGTCAACAACTTTCGACAGGCGAAGCTTTCTTT
CASSQQLSTGEAFF
>TRBJ2-1|TRBV7-2|many|.
TGTGCCAGCAGCTTGCCCGGGAGCGTTTACAATGAGCAGTTCTTC
CASSLPGSVYNEQFF
>TRBJ1-5|TRBV15|few|.
TGTGCCACCAGGAAGGGGCAAGGCTTCAGTCAGCCCCAGCATTTT
CATRKGQGFSQPQHF
>TRBJ1-6|TRBV6-2/TRBV6-3|.|TRBD1
TGTGCCAGCAGTTACAACTTACGACAGGGGGCAAGGAATTCACCCCTCCACTTT
CASSYNLRQGARNSPLHF
>TRBJ1-1|TRBV6-2/TRBV6-3|few|.
TGTGCCAGCAGTCCCGGGGACATGAACACTGAAGCTTTCTTT
CASSPGDMNTEAFF
>TRBJ1-2|TRBV20-1|many|.
TGCAGTGCTAGAGACGACGGAGTTAAGTATGGCTACACCTTC
CSARDDGVKYGYTF
>TRBJ2-7|TRBV20-1|.|.
TGCAGTGCTAGAGGTCAGACTAGTGCCTCCTACGAGCAGTACTTC
CSARGQTSASYEQYF
>TRBJ2-7|TRBV3-1|few|.
TGTGCCAGCAGCCGAGGTGGGTGGGCTAGTTACGAGCAGTACTTC
CASSRGGWASYEQYF
>TRBJ1-2|TRBV27|.|.
TGTGCCAGCAGTTTCCACCAGGGGTATGGCTACACCTTC
CASSFHQGYGYTF
>TRBJ2-1|TRBV18|.|.
TGTGCCAGCTCACTCCGTCAGGGACGGTCCTACAATGAGCAGTTCTTC
CASSLRQGRSYNEQFF
>TRBJ2-1|TRBV5-1|.|.
TGCGCCAGCAGCTTGGATAGCACCCCGCTCCAGTTCTTC
CASSLDSTPLQFF
>TRBJ2-1|TRBV5-1|few|TRBD2
TGCGCCAGCAGGTTGCTGTGGGTCGGGACTAGCAATTCGAATGAGCAGTTCTTC
CASRLLWVGTSNSNEQFF
>TRBJ1-4|TRBV9|.|TRBD1
TGTGCCAGCAGCGTAGCTACAGGGGGCCCCGACCGGGGGGAAAAACTGTTTTTT
CASSVATGGPDRGEKLFF
>TRBJ2-1|TRBV4-3|many|.
TGCGCCAGCAGCCAACGGGACATCAACAATGAGCAGTTCTTC
CASSQRDINNEQFF
>TRBJ2-6|TRBV6-6|.|.
TGTGCCAGCAGGGGTCAGGGGAGGGGGGCCAACGTCCTGACTTTC
CASRGQGRGANVLTF
>TRBJ2-2|TRBV11-1|.|.
TGTGCCAGCAGCTTAGTGGCTGAGAACACCGGGGAGCTGTTTTTT
CASSLVAENTGELFF
>TRBJ2-3|TRBV9|many|.
TGTGCCAGCGACGCTAACACAGATACGCAGTATTTT
CASDANTDTQYF
>TRBJ2-7|TRBV5-1|few|.
TGCGCCAGCAGCTTCCCCCCCACTTCCTACGAGCAGTACTTC
CASSFPPTSYEQYF
>TRBJ1-2|TRBV6-5|.|.
TGTGACAGCAGTTGGTCAGGTTCTAACTATGGCTACACCTTC
CDSSWSGSNYGYTF
>TRBJ2-5|TRBV20-1|.|.
TGCAGTGGCCTGGAGGGGGGGTACCAAGAGACCCAGTACTTC
CSGLEGGYQETQYF
>TRBJ1-1|TRBV7-8|.|.
TGTGCCAGCAGCTTACTCCGGGCGGACACTGAAGCTTTCTTT
CASSLLRADTEAFF
>TRBJ2-3|TRBV27|few|.
TGTGCCAGCCTCGGCGGGGATACGCAGTATTTT
CASLGGDTQYF
>TRBJ2-2|TRBV6-2/TRBV6-3|many|TRBD2
TGTGCCAGCAGTGGGACTAGCGGCACTGGCGGGGAGCTGTTTTTT
CASSGTSGTGGELFF
>TRBJ1-2|TRBV4-2|few|.
TGTGCCAGCAGCCAGGGGGCAGGTGCAGGGGATGGCTACACCTTC
CASSQGAGAGDGYTF
>TRBJ1-2|TRBV20-1|.|.
TGCAGTGCTCCAAACACCCAAGAAGGCTATGGCTACACCTTC
CSAPNTQEGYGYTF
>TRBJ1-2|TRBV7-6|few|TRBD1
TGTGCCAGCAGGAACAACGACAGGGGCCCCCTACTAGCGAGGACCTTC
CASRNNDRGPLLARTF